A single sample is the source of the 16 T cell receptor beta chains below, sequenced in a study of technical replicates of blood from a few donors (dated by TCRdb to about 2017). Libraries came from the immunoSEQ multiplex PCR assay. Held by TCRdb, this immuneACCESS table contains in-frame sequences only and omits some clones. Under half of the omission traces to an unresolved V gene where checked; the cause of the rest is unknown. The sample table lists about 97,000 clones, 96% of them with a count of one. The ten largest make up around 0.2% of the sample. The sample comprised T cells isolated from PBMCs. The source is a human donor in good health.

The V gene is TRBV7-9, the J gene TRBJ1-3; D is undetermined. There are 12 residues in the CDR3. V dropped 8 bases and J dropped 4 bases, with 9 bases sitting between them. Germline lookup yields CDR1 SEHNR and CDR2 FQNEAQ (reference sequence). This CDR3 reads CASRPGGNTIYF. For the CDR3, the DNA is TGTGCCAGCCGGCCAGGCGGAAACACCATATATTTT. Looking up the rest from reference TRBV7-9 and TRBJ1-3 gives the full variable domain: DTGVSQNPRHKITKRGQNVTFRCDPISEHNRLYWYRQTLGQGPEFLTYFQNEAQLEKSRLLSDRFSAERPKGSFSTLEIQRTEQGDSAMYLCASRPGGNTIYFGEGSWLTVV.

This chain joins TRBV7-6 and TRBJ2-5; D uncertain. Germline V gene lookup returns CDR1 SGHVS and CDR2 FNYEAQ. The CDR3 spans 15 residues. V lost 1 base and J 1 base, leaving 10 bases between the germline ends. The CDR3 DNA is TGTGCCAGCAGCTTAGGTATGCAGGCCCAAGAGACCCAGTACTTC. It encodes CASSLGMQAQETQYF.

This chain connects TRBV7-9 to TRBJ1-5; the match to TRBD1 covers 7 bases. The V gene's germline CDR1 is SEHNR and CDR2 FQNEAQ (reference sequence). J lost 2 bases, V lost 5 bases, and 6 bases had no gene match. There are 15 residues in the CDR3. This CDR3 is CASSPIGGGNQPQHF. In nucleotides, the CDR3 is TGTGCCAGCAGCCCCATAGGGGGCGGCAATCAGCCCCAGCATTTT.

The chain links TRBV28 to TRBJ2-3; TRBD2 matches at 8 bases. This CDR3 has 16 amino acids. Germline V CDR1 and CDR2: MDHEN, SYDVKM. The V gene end was trimmed by 1 base and the J gene end by 7 bases; junction bases not matched to a gene: 10. The CDR3 region is CASSLLGLGLSNTQYF. DNA for the CDR3: TGTGCCAGCAGTTTATTGGGACTAGGTTTATCAAATACGCAGTATTTT. Filled out from reference TRBV28 and TRBJ2-3, the complete variable domain reads DVKVTQSSRYLVKRTGEKVFLECVQDMDHENMFWYRQDPGLGLRLIYFSYDVKMKEKGDIPEGYSVSREKKERFSLILESASTNQTSMYLCASSLLGLGLSNTQYFGPGTRLTVL.

V and J are TRBV5-4 and TRBJ1-5, with D tentatively TRBD1 (5 bases). The germline V gene has CDR1 SGHNT and CDR2 YYREEE (reference sequence). V was trimmed by 4 bases and J by 7 bases, leaving 15 bases between them. The CDR3 runs to 14 residues. The CDR3, as DNA: TGTGCCAGCAGCCCCCAGGGAGGTGGCCAGCCCCAGCATTTT. Translating gives CASSPQGGGQPQHF.

The rearrangement uses TRBV27 and TRBJ2-6; perhaps TRBD1 as D (5 bases). CDR1 and CDR2 from the germline V gene are MNHEY and SMNVEV (reference sequence). Trimming pared 1 base from V and 0 bases from J, leaving 10 bases between. The CDR3 extends over 17 amino acids. CDR3 nucleotide sequence: TGTGCCAGCAGTTTATACAGGCTTAGCTCTGGGGCCAACGTCCTGACTTTC. Encoded protein: CASSLYRLSSGANVLTF.

The gene calls are TRBV7-3 and TRBJ2-3; 10 bases match TRBD2. Germline CDR1 reads SGHTA; CDR2 reads FQGTGA. V lost 5 bases and J lost 0; bases outside the gene matches: 2. The CDR3 spans 15 residues. CDR3 in DNA: TGTGCCAGCAGCCTAGCGGGGGTGAGCACAGATACGCAGTATTTT. It encodes CASSLAGVSTDTQYF.

The rearrangement joins TRBV18 to TRBJ2-1; the match to TRBD1 covers 7 bases. With 6 bases clipped from V and 7 bases from J, the junction kept 9 bases outside the gene matches. CDR3 length: 14 residues. CDR1 and CDR2 (germline): KGHSH, LQKENI. For the CDR3, the DNA is TGTGCCAGCTCCTCACCATTACAGGGGAATGAGCAGTTCTTC. It translates to CASSSPLQGNEQFF.

This chain links TRBV6-5 with TRBJ1-2; the match to TRBD1 covers 7 bases. The ends lost 6 bases at V and 0 bases at J; junction bases unmatched: 7. CDR3 length: 15 residues. Per the germline V gene, CDR1 is MNHEY and CDR2 is SVGAGI. The CDR3 sequence is CASRPGTDTNYGYTF. Written as DNA, the CDR3 is TGTGCCAGCAGACCTGGGACAGATACTAACTATGGCTACACCTTC.

The V and J genes are TRBV5-5 and TRBJ1-2; 8 positions agree with TRBD1. The CDR3 runs to 14 residues. CDR1 and CDR2 (germline): SGHKS, YYEKEE (reference sequence). Trimming took 2 bases from V and 3 from J; bases not matched to a gene: 3. CDR3 sequence (DNA): TGTGCCAGCAGCTTCATACAGGGGGACTATGGCTACACCTTC. Its translation: CASSFIQGDYGYTF.

The gene calls are TRBV28 and TRBJ2-7; D gene ambiguous. Germline V CDR1 and CDR2: MDHEN, SYDVKM. V lost 3 bases, J lost 2 bases, and 5 bases lay in between. The CDR3 sequence is 12 residues long. CDR3 residues: CASSLSTYEQYF. The CDR3 DNA follows: TGTGCCAGCAGTTTGTCCACCTACGAGCAGTACTTC. Full variable domain (missing parts from reference TRBV28 and TRBJ2-7): DVKVTQSSRYLVKRTGEKVFLECVQDMDHENMFWYRQDPGLGLRLIYFSYDVKMKEKGDIPEGYSVSREKKERFSLILESASTNQTSMYLCASSLSTYEQYFGPGTRLTVT.

This clone appeared a single time. This rearrangement joins TRBV19 to TRBJ1-5; no clear D gene. CDR3 length: 14 amino acids. Trimming cost V 2 bases and J 4 bases, with 9 bases left between them. Looked up from germline, CDR1 is LNHDA and CDR2 is SQIVND (reference sequence). The CDR3 loop is CASSIYTQNQPQHF. The CDR3 DNA follows: TGTGCCAGTAGTATATACACACAGAATCAGCCCCAGCATTTT.

The chain joins TRBV5-6 to TRBJ1-2; D may be TRBD1 (5 bases). V lost 4 bases and J 4 bases, leaving 8 bases between the germline ends. The CDR3 is made up of 12 amino acids. The germline CDR1 and CDR2 sequences are SGHDT and YYEEEE. CDR3 nucleotide sequence: TGTGCCAGCAGCCCGGGGGGCTATGGCTACACCTTC. Its translation is CASSPGGYGYTF.

The V call is TRBV28, the J call TRBJ1-2; TRBD1 matches at 7 bases. The CDR3 runs to 13 residues. J gave up 12 bases and V 2 bases, and 9 bases lay outside the gene matches. Germline values: CDR1 MDHEN, CDR2 SYDVKM. The CDR3 region has the DNA TGTGCCAGCAGTTTAGTTGGGACAGTGACGGACACCTTC. Translation gives CASSLVGTVTDTF.

The V call is TRBV9, the J call TRBJ1-1; TRBD1 might be the D (5 bases). The CDR3 is made up of 17 amino acids. Germline CDR1 reads SGDLS; CDR2 reads YYNGEE. With 0 bases removed from V and 4 bases from J, the gap between germline ends came to 19 bases. CDR3 protein: CASSVAPRGVLGTEAFF. The CDR3 nucleotides are TGTGCCAGCAGCGTAGCCCCCCGGGGGGTCCTGGGCACTGAAGCTTTCTTT.

The chain uses TRBV7-9 and TRBJ1-1; 7 nucleotides agree with TRBD1. This CDR3 is 14 amino acids long. V was pared by 1 base and J by 5 bases, with 4 bases of the junction left unmatched. The germline V gene encodes CDR1 SEHNR and CDR2 FQNEAQ (reference sequence). The CDR3 bases are TGTGCCAGCAGCTTAGACAGGGGTAGTACTGAAGCTTTCTTT. Translated: CASSLDRGSTEAFF.